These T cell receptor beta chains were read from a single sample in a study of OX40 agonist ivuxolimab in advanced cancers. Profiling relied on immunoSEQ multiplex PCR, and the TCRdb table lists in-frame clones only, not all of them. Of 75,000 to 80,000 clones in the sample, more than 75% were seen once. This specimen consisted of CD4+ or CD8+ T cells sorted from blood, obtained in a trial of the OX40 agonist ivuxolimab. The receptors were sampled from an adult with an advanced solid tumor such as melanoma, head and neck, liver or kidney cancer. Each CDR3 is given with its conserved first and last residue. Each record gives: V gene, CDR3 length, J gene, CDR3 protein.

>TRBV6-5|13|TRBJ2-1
CASIVREYNEQFF
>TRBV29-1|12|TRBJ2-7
CSVGDRTYEQYF
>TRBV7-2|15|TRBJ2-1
CASSFRGSSYNEQFF
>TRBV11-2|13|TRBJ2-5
CASSPGQGETQYF
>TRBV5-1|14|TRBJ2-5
CASSREGAGETQYF
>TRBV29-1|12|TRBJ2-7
CSDPTGFREQYF
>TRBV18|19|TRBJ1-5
CASSPFGAGEVRGNQPQHF
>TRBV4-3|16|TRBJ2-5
CASSQEPKTKQETQYF
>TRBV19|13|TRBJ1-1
CASSIWTDTEAFF
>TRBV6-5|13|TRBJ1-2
CASSIQGRYGYTF
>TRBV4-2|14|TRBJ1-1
CASSLGSGGTEAFF
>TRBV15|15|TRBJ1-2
CATSRDPSTRDGYTF
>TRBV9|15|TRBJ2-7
CASSVGQGPSYEQYF
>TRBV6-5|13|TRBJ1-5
CASSRQGGQPQHF
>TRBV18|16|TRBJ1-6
CASSPQRGQHNSPLHF
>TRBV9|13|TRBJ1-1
CASSVEMNTEAFF
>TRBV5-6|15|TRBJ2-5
CASSFGSGSGETQYF
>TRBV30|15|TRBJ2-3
CAWAPRTGGTDTQYF
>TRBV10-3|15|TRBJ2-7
CAISTSGQGIGEQYF
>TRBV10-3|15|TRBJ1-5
CAISAGGAGNQPQHF
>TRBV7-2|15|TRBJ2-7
CASSPGTAEGYEQYF
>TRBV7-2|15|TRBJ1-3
CASSPYSSSGNTIYF
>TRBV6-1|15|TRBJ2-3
CASSEEGRGTDTQYF
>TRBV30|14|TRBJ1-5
CAWSVPGGNQPQHF
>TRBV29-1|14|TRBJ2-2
CSVQGGSNTGELFF
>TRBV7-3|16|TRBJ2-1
CASSSRVAGAYNEQFF
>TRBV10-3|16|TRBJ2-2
CAISTGVGRDTGELFF
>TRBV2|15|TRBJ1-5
CASRDTGKANQPQHF
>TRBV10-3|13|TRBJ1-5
CAISADLNQPQHF
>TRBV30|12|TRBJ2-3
CAWSPTRDTQYF
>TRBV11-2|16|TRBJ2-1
CASSLDLVKGGNEQFF
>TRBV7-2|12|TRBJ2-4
CASSAQGNIQYF
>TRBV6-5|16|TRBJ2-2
CASSSQTANKGGELFF
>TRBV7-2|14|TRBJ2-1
CASSSTGDSNEQFF
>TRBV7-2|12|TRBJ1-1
CASSSMNTEAFF
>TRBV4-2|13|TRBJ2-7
CASSQTQGNEQYF
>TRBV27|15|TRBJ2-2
CASSPTARGSRELFF
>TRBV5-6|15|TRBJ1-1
CASSSPGQENTEAFF
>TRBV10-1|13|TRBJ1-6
CASSPGPGSPFHF
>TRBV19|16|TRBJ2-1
CASSGTSGRTYNEQFF
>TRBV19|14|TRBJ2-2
CASSKGISTGELFF
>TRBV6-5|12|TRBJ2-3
CASRDPQDTQYF
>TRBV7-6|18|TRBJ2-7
CASSPEGAGGTTSYEQYF
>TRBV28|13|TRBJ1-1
CASSLSGVPEAFF
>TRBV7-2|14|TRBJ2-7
CASSRLAGSYEQYF
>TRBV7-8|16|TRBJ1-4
CASSSREGARNEKLFF
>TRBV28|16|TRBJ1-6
CASSLWDRAYNSPLHF
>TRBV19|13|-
CASSRGPSYEQYF
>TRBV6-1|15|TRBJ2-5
CASTRGLAVQETQYF
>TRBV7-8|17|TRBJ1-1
CASSLRGTGAGRTEAFF
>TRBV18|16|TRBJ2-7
CASSPTAGGLPYEQYF
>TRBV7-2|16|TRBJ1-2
CASSPFPGQGLHGYTF
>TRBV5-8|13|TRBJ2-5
CASSKEGWETQYF
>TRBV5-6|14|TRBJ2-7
CASSLQGLSYEQYF
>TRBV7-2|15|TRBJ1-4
CASSLVDRGDEKLFF
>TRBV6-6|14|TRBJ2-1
CASNQPGQNNEQFF
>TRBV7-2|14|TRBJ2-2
CASWEDLGAGEPFF